Below are 27 T cell receptor beta chains sequenced from a single sample in a study of CD8 T cell repertoires and HIV-1 epitope variants. These receptors are not linked to any known antigen. Assay used: immunoSEQ multiplex PCR; TCRdb lists only in-frame clones, some missing. This table has around 4,800 clones, roughly two thirds appearing once. Sample: cultured CD8+ T cells derived from PBMCs. The receptors were gathered from a male donor with HIV.

The chain joins TRBV27 to TRBJ2-1; D may be TRBD2 (5 bases). The germline V gene encodes CDR1 MNHEY and CDR2 SMNVEV (reference sequence). The V end was cut by 6 bases, the J end by 7 bases, with 16 bases between. This CDR3 has 14 amino acids. CDR3 amino acids: CASRNLFGDNEQFF. The DNA of the CDR3 is TGTGCCAGCAGGAACCTTTTCGGGGATAATGAGCAGTTCTTC.

This clone has a single count. The chain couples TRBV19 to TRBJ2-1, with D perhaps matching TRBD1 (5 bases). Germline assignment: CDR1 LNHDA and CDR2 SQIVND (reference sequence). CDR3 length equals 13 residues. Trimming removed 5 bases from V and 2 bases from J, with 7 bases in between. The CDR3 here is CASSPGPYNEQFF. CDR3 coding DNA: TGTGCCAGTAGTCCAGGGCCCTACAATGAGCAGTTCTTC. Complete variable domain (other parts from reference TRBV19 and TRBJ2-1): DGGITQSPKYLFRKEGQNVTLSCEQNLNHDAMYWYRQDPGQGLRLIYYSQIVNDFQKGDIAEGYSVSREKKESFPLTVTSAQKNPTAFYLCASSPGPYNEQFFGPGTRLTVL.

The V and J genes are TRBV14 and TRBJ2-7, with 10 bases fitting TRBD1. Germline CDR1 and CDR2: SGHDN and FVKESK. The CDR3 runs 16 residues. V shed 0 bases, J shed 3 bases, and the junction held 5 bases outside the gene matches. The CDR3: CASSQDLGTGDYEQYF. In DNA, the CDR3 is TGTGCCAGCAGCCAAGATCTTGGGACAGGGGACTACGAGCAGTACTTC.

A few counts support this clone. The rearrangement joins TRBV7-2 to TRBJ1-5; D gene uncertain. Germline-derived CDR1 and CDR2 are SGHTA and FQGNSA. CDR3 size: 15 residues. The V and J ends lost 4 bases and 0 bases respectively, with 10 bases between them. CDR3 bases: TGTGCCAGCAGCTCGGAGGGCTATAGCAATCAGCCCCAGCATTTT. This translates into CASSSEGYSNQPQHF.

J is TRBJ1-1 and V is TRBV20-1; D not certain. The CDR3 spans 10 residues. Germline-derived CDR1 and CDR2 are DFQATT and SNEGSKA (reference sequence). V lost 0 bases, J lost 13 bases, and 9 bases lay in between. CDR3 bases: TGCAGTGCTAGAGAGCAGGAGGATTTCTTT. This translates into CSAREQEDFF.

The rearrangement joins TRBV5-6 to TRBJ2-7; a weak D match, TRBD1 (5 bases). The germline CDR1 and CDR2 sequences are SGHDT and YYEEEE. Trimming took off 6 bases at V and 5 bases at J, with 18 bases between the two ends. This CDR3 comprises 14 residues. The DNA for the CDR3 is TGTGCCAGCAAACCACAGGTCCAATTCCACGAGCAGTACTTC. Translating gives CASKPQVQFHEQYF.

The chain carries TRBV30 and TRBJ1-3; D gene uncertain. CDR1 GTSNPN and CDR2 SVGIG come from the germline V gene (reference sequence). This CDR3 is built from 13 residues. With 3 bases removed from V and 0 bases from J, the gap between germline ends came to 6 bases. The CDR3 DNA reads as TGTGCCTGGAGGCGCCCCTCTGGAAACACCATATATTTT. This encodes CAWRRPSGNTIYF.

The gene calls are TRBV5-1 and TRBJ2-7, with TRBD1 matching 9 bases. V shed 4 bases, J shed 8 bases, and the junction held 7 bases outside the gene matches. This CDR3 region has 13 residues. Per germline, CDR1 SGHRS and CDR2 YFSETQ. The CDR3 region has the DNA TGCGCCAGCAGCCCTGGGACAGGGCAAAAGCAGTACTTC. Translating gives CASSPGTGQKQYF.

The chain links TRBV7-9 to TRBJ1-5; D is unresolved. Germline CDR1 SEHNR, CDR2 FQNEAQ (reference sequence). V dropped 5 bases and J dropped 2 bases, with 16 bases sitting between them. This CDR3 has 16 amino acids. CDR3 amino acids: CASSDARAGGNQPQHF. CDR3 sequence (DNA): TGTGCCAGCAGCGATGCTCGGGCTGGGGGCAATCAGCCCCAGCATTTT. The variable domain in full, completed from reference TRBV7-9 and TRBJ1-5, reads DTGVSQNPRHKITKRGQNVTFRCDPISEHNRLYWYRQTLGQGPEFLTYFQNEAQLEKSRLLSDRFSAERPKGSFSTLEIQRTEQGDSAMYLCASSDARAGGNQPQHFGDGTRLSIL.

V usage is TRBV7-9 and J usage is TRBJ1-4; 7 bases are shared with TRBD1. The CDR3 length is 15 residues. J gave up 5 bases and V 5 bases, and 8 bases lay outside the gene matches. The germline V gene encodes CDR1 SEHNR and CDR2 FQNEAQ (reference sequence). CDR3 sequence reads: CASSLLGQQNEKLFF. The CDR3 DNA is TGTGCCAGCAGCCTCTTGGGACAGCAGAATGAAAAACTGTTTTTT.

This clone was recorded a few times. The V and J genes are TRBV6-5 and TRBJ1-5; D not certain. The CDR3 runs to 15 residues. Germline lookup yields CDR1 MNHEY and CDR2 SVGAGI. Between the trimmed V and J ends, which lost 6 bases and 5 bases, there was a span of 17 bases. CDR3 nucleotides: TGTGCCAGCAGCGTAGACACCGACAACTATCAGCCCCAGCATTTT. It specifies CASSVDTDNYQPQHF.

The rearrangement joins TRBV19 to TRBJ1-1; D remains ambiguous. Per germline, CDR1 LNHDA and CDR2 SQIVND (reference sequence). The CDR3 runs to 14 residues. V was cut by 9 bases and J by 0 bases, with 14 bases left in between. The CDR3 protein is CASRPEAMNTEAFF. The CDR3 DNA follows: TGTGCCAGCCGCCCCGAGGCCATGAACACTGAAGCTTTCTTT.

The V call is TRBV19, the J call TRBJ1-2, with unresolved D. V was clipped by 6 bases and J by 7 bases, with 12 bases between them. Germline V gene sequence: CDR1 LNHDA, CDR2 SQIVND (reference sequence). The CDR3 has 12 residues. The DNA for the CDR3 is TGTGCCAGTAGACTAGGGAGTTCTGGCTACACCTTC. Protein sequence: CASRLGSSGYTF.

This sequence joins TRBV5-6 and TRBJ2-7, with TRBD1 identical over 8 bases. The germline gives CDR1 SGHDT, CDR2 YYEEEE. The CDR3 has 15 amino acids. With 0 bases clipped from V and 2 bases from J, the junction kept 4 bases outside the gene matches. CDR3 DNA sequence: TGTGCCAGCAGCTTGGAGACAGGGGCAACCTACGAGCAGTACTTC. Its translation: CASSLETGATYEQYF.

There are a few counts of this clone. V gene TRBV5-6 combines with J gene TRBJ1-5, with D possibly matching TRBD1 (5 bases). Germline V gene sequence: CDR1 SGHDT, CDR2 YYEEEE. Trimming took 0 bases from V and 1 from J, leaving 5 bases between them. This CDR3 comprises 14 residues. The CDR3 nucleotides are TGTGCCAGCAGCTTGGGACAGAGCAATCAGCCCCAGCATTTT. Translation gives CASSLGQSNQPQHF.

The rearrangement links TRBV19 to TRBJ2-5, with 9 bases identical to TRBD2. Per the germline V gene, CDR1 is LNHDA and CDR2 is SQIVND (reference sequence). The V segment lost 5 bases and the J segment 1 base; nucleotides outside the gene matches: 5. This CDR3 has 15 amino acids. The CDR3 reads CASSGLTSGQETQYF. CDR3 nucleotide sequence: TGTGCCAGTAGTGGCTTGACTAGCGGCCAAGAGACCCAGTACTTC.

This chain links TRBV9 with TRBJ2-1; 14 bases match TRBD2. Germline CDR1 reads SGDLS; CDR2 reads YYNGEE. V dropped 4 bases and J dropped 7; count of bases not matched to a gene: 4. This CDR3 is 15 amino acids long. CDR3 DNA: TGTGCCAGCAGCCTGGGACTAGCGGGAGAAAATGAGCAGTTCTTC. Protein sequence: CASSLGLAGENEQFF.

V usage is TRBV7-6 and J usage is TRBJ1-5, with 7 nucleotides matching TRBD1. The V gene's germline CDR1 is SGHVS and CDR2 FNYEAQ. The CDR3 is made up of 13 amino acids. V lost 1 base to trimming and J lost 10 bases; unmatched junction nucleotides: 4. As DNA, the CDR3 is TGTGCCAGCAGCTTAGTCCAAGGGGGCCCCCAGCATTTT. As protein: CASSLVQGGPQHF.

The chain links TRBV6-4 to TRBJ2-7, with TRBD1 matching 7 bases. V dropped 2 bases and J dropped 2; count of bases not matched to a gene: 15. CDR3 length equals 18 residues. Germline CDR1 MRHNA, CDR2 SNTAGT. The CDR3: CASSDPCPRGRITYEQYF. CDR3 sequence (DNA): TGTGCCAGCAGTGACCCGTGTCCTAGGGGGCGAATCACCTACGAGCAGTACTTC.

This sequence joins TRBV7-6 and TRBJ1-1, with D hard to call. Germline CDR1 is SGHVS and CDR2 is FNYEAQ. The CDR3 is 13 residues long. Trimming took 6 bases from V and 0 from J, leaving 8 bases between them. The CDR3 protein is CASSPGMNTEAFF. CDR3 sequence (DNA): TGTGCCAGCAGTCCGGGGATGAACACTGAAGCTTTCTTT.

This clone was counted a few times. The chain links TRBV28 to TRBJ2-7, with D possibly TRBD2 on 6 matching bases. Trimming took 3 bases from V and 2 from J, leaving 11 bases between them. Germline lookup yields CDR1 MDHEN and CDR2 SYDVKM. The CDR3 sequence is 14 residues long. In DNA, the CDR3 is TGTGCCAGCAGTTTGGGGACTCCCGCCTACGAGCAGTACTTC. As protein: CASSLGTPAYEQYF.

The genes are TRBV28 and TRBJ2-7; maybe TRBD1 (6 bases). The ends were cut back, 3 bases at V and 2 bases at J, with 11 bases in the middle. The CDR3 extends over 14 amino acids. Per germline, CDR1 MDHEN and CDR2 SYDVKM. The CDR3 DNA is TGTGCCAGCAGTTTCCCAGGGGACCCCTACGAGCAGTACTTC. It translates to CASSFPGDPYEQYF.

This clone was recorded only once. This chain connects TRBV6-8 to TRBJ1-1; D gene uncertain. The CDR3 extends over 14 amino acids. Germline V gene lookup returns CDR1 MNHGY and CDR2 SAAAGT. The V end was cut by 1 base, the J end by 0 bases, with 6 bases between. CDR3 DNA: TGTGCCAGCAGTTACTTGGATATGAACACTGAAGCTTTCTTT. It yields the protein CASSYLDMNTEAFF.

V and J are TRBV11-2 and TRBJ2-7, with D unclear. Germline V gives CDR1 SGHAT, CDR2 FQNNGV. V was clipped by 5 bases and J by 5 bases, with 16 bases between them. The length of the CDR3 is 14 residues. Written as DNA, the CDR3 is TGTGCCAGCAGCCACGGGCAGGAGAAGGACGAGCAGTACTTC. Translation: CASSHGQEKDEQYF. Filled out from reference TRBV11-2 and TRBJ2-7, the complete variable domain reads EAGVAQSPRYKIIEKRQSVAFWCNPISGHATLYWYQQILGQGPKLLIQFQNNGVVDDSQLPKDRFSAERLKGVDSTLKIQPAKLEDSAVYLCASSHGQEKDEQYFGPGTRLTVT.

This clone appeared once. The rearrangement uses TRBV4-1 and TRBJ2-1; 9 nucleotides match TRBD2. The J segment lost 2 bases and the V segment lost 0 bases, leaving 2 bases of the junction unmatched. The CDR3 is made up of 16 amino acids. The V gene's germline CDR1 is MGHRA and CDR2 YSYEKL. In nucleotides, the CDR3 is TGCGCCAGCAGCCAAGAACGCGGGAGGGCCTACAATGAGCAGTTCTTC. It encodes CASSQERGRAYNEQFF.

The V gene is TRBV6-4, the J gene TRBJ2-2; no clear D. V shed 0 bases and J shed 8 bases, with 1 base lying between them. The CDR3 sequence is 11 residues long. Germline CDR1 MRHNA, CDR2 SNTAGT. CDR3 DNA: TGTGCCAGCAGTGACTCAGGGGAGCTGTTTTTT. Encoded protein: CASSDSGELFF.

A single count supports this clone. This chain links TRBV19 with TRBJ1-2; D is undetermined. The germline V gene has CDR1 LNHDA and CDR2 SQIVND (reference sequence). CDR3 length equals 13 residues. V gave up 5 bases and J gave up 8 bases, with 15 bases separating them. In DNA form, the CDR3 reads TGTGCCAGTAGTCCCTCCCCTAGAGGCGGCTACACCTTC. Its translation: CASSPSPRGGYTF.